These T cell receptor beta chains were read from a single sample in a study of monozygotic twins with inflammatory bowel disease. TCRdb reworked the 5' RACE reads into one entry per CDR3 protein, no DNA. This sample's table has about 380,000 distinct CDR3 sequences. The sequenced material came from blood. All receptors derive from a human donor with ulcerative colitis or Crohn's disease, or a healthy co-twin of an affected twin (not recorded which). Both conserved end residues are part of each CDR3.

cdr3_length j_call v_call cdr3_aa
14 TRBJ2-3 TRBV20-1 CSARSSGGANTQYF
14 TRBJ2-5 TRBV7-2 CASSRDRGKETQYF
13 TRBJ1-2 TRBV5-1 CASSSTVLSGYTF
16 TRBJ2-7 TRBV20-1 CSASSGEGQRYYEQYF
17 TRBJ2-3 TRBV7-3 CASSLRPGQGARDTQYF
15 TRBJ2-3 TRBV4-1 CASSQPGQGPDTQYF
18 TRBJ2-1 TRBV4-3 CASSQAIVGTGLYNEQFF
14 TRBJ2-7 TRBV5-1 CASSLGAPSLEQYF
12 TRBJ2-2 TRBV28 CATTADTGELFF
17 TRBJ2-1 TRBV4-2 CASSQEPSGSSYNEQFF
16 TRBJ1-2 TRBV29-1 CSVEGTRYPGNYGYTF
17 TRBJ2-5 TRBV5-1 CASSALPSPGYQETQYF
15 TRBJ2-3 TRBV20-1 CSASMVREPTDTQYF
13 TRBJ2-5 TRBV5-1 CASRWGQGETQYF
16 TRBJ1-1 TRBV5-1 CASSQTGGAYGTEAFF
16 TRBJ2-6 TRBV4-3 CASSQDLGTGANVLTF
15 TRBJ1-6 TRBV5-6 CASRPGPGYNSPLHF
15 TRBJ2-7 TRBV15 CATSRDTGFAYEQYF
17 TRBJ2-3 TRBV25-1 CASSESGSGVWRDTQYF
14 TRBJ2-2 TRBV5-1 CASKGQGDTGELFF
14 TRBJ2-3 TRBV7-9 CASSRTQGADTQYF
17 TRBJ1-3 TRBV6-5 CASSYPGQGLSGNTIYF
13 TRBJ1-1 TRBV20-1 CSAWQGANTEAFF
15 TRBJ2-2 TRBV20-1 CSASPRNPHTGELFF
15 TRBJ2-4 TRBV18 CASSIRTDKKNIQYF
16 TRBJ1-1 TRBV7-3 CASSLQGGMLNTEAFF
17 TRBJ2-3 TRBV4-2 CASSQGFGGGNTDTQYF
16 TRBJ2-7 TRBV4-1 CASSPPGTRSSYEQYF
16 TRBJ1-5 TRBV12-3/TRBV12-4 CASLKGGGQTNQPQHF
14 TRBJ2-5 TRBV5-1 CASSGRQGRETQYF
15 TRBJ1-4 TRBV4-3 CASSQAFATNEKLFF
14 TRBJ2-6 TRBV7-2 CASSSRGEGRVLTF
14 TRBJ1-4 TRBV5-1 CASSKDTGGEKLFF
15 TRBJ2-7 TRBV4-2 CASSQDQSAGYEQYF
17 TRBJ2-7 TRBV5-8 CASSLGRLAGASYEQYF
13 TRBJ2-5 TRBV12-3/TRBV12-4 CASSSDSIETQYF
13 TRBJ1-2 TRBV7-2 CATEDSPNYGYTF
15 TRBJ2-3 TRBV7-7 CASSLGPGSTDTQYF
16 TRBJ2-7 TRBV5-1 CASSLVAGLPDYEQYF
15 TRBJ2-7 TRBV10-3 CAISHQGQGTYEQYF
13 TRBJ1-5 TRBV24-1 CATSEFGNQPQHF
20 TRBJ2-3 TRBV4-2 CASSQGISLAGASSTDTQYF
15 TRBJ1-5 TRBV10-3 CAIDNREGSNQPQHF
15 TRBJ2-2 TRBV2 CASSENSRDAGELFF
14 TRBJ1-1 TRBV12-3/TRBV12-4 CASDPMTGNAEAFF
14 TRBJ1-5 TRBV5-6 CASSLAQGNQPQHF